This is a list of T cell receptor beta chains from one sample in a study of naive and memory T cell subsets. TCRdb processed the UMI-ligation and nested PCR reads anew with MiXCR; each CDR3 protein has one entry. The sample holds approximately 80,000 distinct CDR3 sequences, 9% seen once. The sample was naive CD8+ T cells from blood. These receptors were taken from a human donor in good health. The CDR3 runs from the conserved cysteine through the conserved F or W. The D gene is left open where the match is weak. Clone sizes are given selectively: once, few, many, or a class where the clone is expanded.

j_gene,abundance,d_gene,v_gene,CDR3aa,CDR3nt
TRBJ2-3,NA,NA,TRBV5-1,CASSLKTFNTDTQYF,TGCGCCAGCAGCTTGAAGACTTTCAACACAGATACGCAGTATTTT
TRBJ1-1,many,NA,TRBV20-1,CSARAVTDPNTEAFF,TGCAGTGCTAGAGCCGTGACAGACCCGAACACTGAAGCTTTCTTT
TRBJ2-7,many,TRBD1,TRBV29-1,CSVLDRVDEQYF,TGCAGCGTTCTTGACAGGGTCGACGAGCAGTACTTC
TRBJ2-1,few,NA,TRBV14,CASSQSWIGQNEQFF,TGTGCCAGCAGCCAAAGTTGGATCGGGCAAAATGAGCAGTTCTTC
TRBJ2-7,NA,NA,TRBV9,CASSVGSATYEQYF,TGTGCCAGCAGCGTAGGCTCAGCAACCTACGAGCAGTACTTC
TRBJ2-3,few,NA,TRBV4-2,CASSKATGPDTQYF,TGTGCCAGCAGCAAAGCGACAGGCCCAGATACGCAGTATTTT
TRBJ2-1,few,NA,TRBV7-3,CASSLMSGIGNEQFF,TGTGCCAGCAGCTTAATGTCAGGGATAGGCAATGAGCAGTTCTTC
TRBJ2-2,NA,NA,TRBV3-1,CASSPERSWGNTGELFF,TGTGCCAGCAGCCCCGAAAGGTCGTGGGGGAACACCGGGGAGCTGTTTTTT
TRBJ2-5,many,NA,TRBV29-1,CSVESGQQSPQETQYF,TGCAGCGTTGAATCTGGACAGCAAAGCCCTCAAGAGACCCAGTACTTC
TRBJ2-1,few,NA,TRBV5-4,CASSLGPSEQFF,TGTGCCAGCAGCTTGGGGCCCAGTGAGCAGTTCTTC
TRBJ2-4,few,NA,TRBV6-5,CASIGVKNIQYF,TGTGCCAGCATTGGGGTCAAAAACATTCAGTACTTC
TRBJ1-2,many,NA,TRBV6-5,CASSSGTSYGYTF,TGTGCCAGCAGTTCCGGGACGTCCTATGGCTACACCTTC
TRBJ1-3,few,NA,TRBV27,CASSLSISGNTIYF,TGTGCCAGCAGTTTATCGATCTCTGGAAACACCATATATTTT
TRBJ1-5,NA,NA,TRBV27,CASSPGGWQPQHF,TGTGCCAGCAGCCCTGGGGGGTGGCAGCCCCAGCATTTT
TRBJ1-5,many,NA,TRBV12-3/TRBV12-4,CASSPVASSNQPQHF,TGTGCCAGCAGCCCGGTGGCCTCTAGCAATCAGCCCCAGCATTTT
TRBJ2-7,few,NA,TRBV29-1,CSVEVFGSSYEQYF,TGCAGCGTTGAAGTGTTCGGCAGCTCCTACGAGCAGTACTTC
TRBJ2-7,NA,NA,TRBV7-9,CASSPVAEQPHEQYF,TGTGCCAGCAGCCCCGTCGCGGAACAGCCCCACGAGCAGTACTTC
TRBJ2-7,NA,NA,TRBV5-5,CASSLTRSTTYEQYF,TGTGCCAGCAGCCTCACTAGGTCTACCACCTACGAGCAGTACTTC
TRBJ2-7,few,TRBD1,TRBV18,CASSPTTTGGSYEQYF,TGTGCCAGCTCACCAACAACGACAGGGGGCTCCTACGAGCAGTACTTC
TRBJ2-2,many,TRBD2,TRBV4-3,CASSQSPGLEVTGELFF,TGCGCCAGCAGCCAATCTCCGGGACTAGAAGTAACCGGGGAGCTGTTTTTT
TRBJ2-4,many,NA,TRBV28,CASSLTGVAKNIQYF,TGTGCCAGCAGTTTAACCGGGGTAGCCAAAAACATTCAGTACTTC
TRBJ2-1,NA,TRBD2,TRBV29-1,CSVEAPIAGGTYNEQFF,TGCAGCGTTGAAGCCCCAATAGCGGGAGGGACCTACAATGAGCAGTTCTTC
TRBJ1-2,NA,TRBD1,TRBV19,CASSPQGTGDGYTF,TGTGCCAGTAGTCCTCAAGGGACAGGGGACGGCTACACCTTC
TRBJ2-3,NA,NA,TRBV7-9,CASSARDTQYF,TGTGCCAGCAGCGCACGAGATACGCAGTATTTT
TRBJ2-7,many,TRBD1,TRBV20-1,CSAGSPGQASYEQYF,TGCAGTGCTGGTTCCCCGGGACAGGCGTCCTACGAGCAGTACTTC
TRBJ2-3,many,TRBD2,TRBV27,CASSLPGLAGGTDTQYF,TGTGCCAGCAGCTTGCCGGGACTAGCGGGAGGCACAGATACGCAGTATTTT
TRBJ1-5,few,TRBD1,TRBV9,CASSAEGQGNQPQHF,TGTGCCAGCAGCGCCGAGGGACAGGGAAATCAGCCCCAGCATTTT
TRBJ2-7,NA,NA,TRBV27,CASSPRGGYYEQYF,TGTGCCAGCAGTCCGAGGGGGGGGTACTACGAGCAGTACTTC
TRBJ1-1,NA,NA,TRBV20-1,CSAREQGYTEAFF,TGCAGTGCTAGAGAGCAGGGTTACACTGAAGCTTTCTTT
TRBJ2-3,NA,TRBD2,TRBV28,CASSLFLAGDLGHKLTDTQYF,TGTGCCAGCAGTTTGTTTCTAGCGGGAGACCTCGGTCACAAGTTAACAGATACGCAGTATTTT
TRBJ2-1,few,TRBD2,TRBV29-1,CSVEGREGSYNEQFF,TGCAGCGTTGAAGGACGGGAGGGGAGTTACAATGAGCAGTTCTTC
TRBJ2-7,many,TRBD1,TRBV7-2,CASSPAGQGASEQYF,TGTGCCAGCAGCCCGGCGGGACAGGGGGCTTCGGAGCAGTACTTC